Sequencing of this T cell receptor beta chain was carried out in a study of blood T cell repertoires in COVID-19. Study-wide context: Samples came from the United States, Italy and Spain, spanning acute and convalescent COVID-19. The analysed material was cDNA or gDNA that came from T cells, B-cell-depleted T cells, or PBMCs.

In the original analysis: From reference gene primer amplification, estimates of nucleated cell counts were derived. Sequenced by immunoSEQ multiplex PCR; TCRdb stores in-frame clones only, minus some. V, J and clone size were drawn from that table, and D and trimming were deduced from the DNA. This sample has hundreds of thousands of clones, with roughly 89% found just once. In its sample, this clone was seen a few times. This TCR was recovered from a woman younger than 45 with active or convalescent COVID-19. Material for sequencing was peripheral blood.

The CDR3 DNA follows: TGCGCCAGCAGCCCGGGACACTCTATCACCGGGGAGCTGTTTTTT. It encodes CASSPGHSITGELFF. The chain uses TRBV4-1 and TRBJ2-2; D possibly corresponds to TRBD1 (6 bases). CDR3 length: 15 residues. Germline CDR1 MGHRA, CDR2 YSYEKL. The V end lost 4 bases, the J end lost 4 bases, and 13 bases lay between the germline ends.